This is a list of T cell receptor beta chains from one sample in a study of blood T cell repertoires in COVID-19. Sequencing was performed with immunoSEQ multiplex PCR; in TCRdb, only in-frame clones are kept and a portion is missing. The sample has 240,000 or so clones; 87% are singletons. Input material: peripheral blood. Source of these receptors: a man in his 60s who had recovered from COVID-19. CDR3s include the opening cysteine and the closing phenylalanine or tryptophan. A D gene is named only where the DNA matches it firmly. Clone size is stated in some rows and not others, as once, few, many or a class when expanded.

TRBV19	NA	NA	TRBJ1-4	CASSITREEKLFF
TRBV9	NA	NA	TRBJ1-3	CASGSSGNTIYF
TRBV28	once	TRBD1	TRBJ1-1	CASRAPGGTEAFF
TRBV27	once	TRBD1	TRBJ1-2	CASSQTGAGYTF
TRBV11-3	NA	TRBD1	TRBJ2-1	CASSLAVTGDEQFF
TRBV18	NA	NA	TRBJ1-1	CASSPLGTNTEAFF
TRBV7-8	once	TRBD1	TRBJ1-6	CASSLRTGESSPLHF
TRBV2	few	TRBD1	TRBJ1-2	CASNRDREYGYTF
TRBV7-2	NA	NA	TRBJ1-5	CASSGQNNQPQHF
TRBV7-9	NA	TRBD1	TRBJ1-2	CASSLNRGYGYTF
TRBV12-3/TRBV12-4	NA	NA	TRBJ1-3	CASSTNSGNTIYF
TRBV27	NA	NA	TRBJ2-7	CASRLDSKSSYEQYF
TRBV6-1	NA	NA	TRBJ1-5	CASSEGLLNQPQHF
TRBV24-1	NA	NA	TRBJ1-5	CATSAGYSNQPQHF
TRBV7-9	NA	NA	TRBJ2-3	CASSQGLRGKRTDTQYF
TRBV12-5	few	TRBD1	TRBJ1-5	CASGLVQGQSNQPQHF
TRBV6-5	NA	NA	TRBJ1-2	CASSNGGGYGYTF
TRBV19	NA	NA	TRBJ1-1	CASSLIRVGAGDTEAFF
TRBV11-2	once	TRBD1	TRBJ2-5	CASSLGTGWRLQETQYF
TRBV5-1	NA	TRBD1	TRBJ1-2	CASSEGARGGYTF
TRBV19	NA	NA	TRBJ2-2	CASSIGRRLTSKRTGELFF
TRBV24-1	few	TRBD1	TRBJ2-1	CATGGQGNKNEQFF
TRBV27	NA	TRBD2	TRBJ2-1	CASSFGGEFNEQFF
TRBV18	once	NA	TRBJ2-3	CASSPPDIDTQYF
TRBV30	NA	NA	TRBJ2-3	CAWSGEITDTQYF
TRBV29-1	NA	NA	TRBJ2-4	CSVVGWGSGLAKNIQYF
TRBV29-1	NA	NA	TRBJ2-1	CSVAAGNEQFF
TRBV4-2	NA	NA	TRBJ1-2	CASSQDRAGPPNGYTF
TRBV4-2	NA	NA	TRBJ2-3	CASSQEGSPDTQYF
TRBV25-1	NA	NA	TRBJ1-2	CASSEVQHYGYTF
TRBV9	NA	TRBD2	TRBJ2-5	CASSVGAGVVETQYF
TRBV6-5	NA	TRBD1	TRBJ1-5	CASSYNRGQGQPQHF
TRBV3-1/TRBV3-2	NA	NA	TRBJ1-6	CASSQDSSPGDSPLHF
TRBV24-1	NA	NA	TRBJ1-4	CATNSPELPTNEKLFF
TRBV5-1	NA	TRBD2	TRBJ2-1	CASSSRTGLAGNNEQFF
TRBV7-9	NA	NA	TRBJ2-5	CASSSRRASRETQYF
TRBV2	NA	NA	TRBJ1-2	CASSVSAGEGNYGYTF
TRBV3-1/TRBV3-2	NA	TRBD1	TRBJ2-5	CASSQTGVIETQYF
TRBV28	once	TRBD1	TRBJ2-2	CASRRDRGQLFF
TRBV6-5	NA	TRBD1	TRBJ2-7	CASGTAYEQYF